The 10 T cell receptor beta chains below all came from one sample that was sequenced in a study of T cells expressing NK-cell markers. TCRdb re-called the 5' RACE reads and shows each CDR3 protein once, DNA omitted. Its clone listing holds a few hundred thousand distinct CDR3 sequences. Sequencing used blood T cells: a sorted CD56 or NKG2C T cell subset, CD4+ or CD8+ T cells, or bulk PBMC T cells (not recorded which). These receptors came from a man aged 18-69 years in good health.

The chain carries TRBV5-1 and TRBJ2-1; the TRBD1 assignment by TCRdb is unverifiable without DNA. CDR3 length: 15 amino acids. Germline-derived CDR1 and CDR2 are SGHRS and YFSETQ. The CDR3 region is CASSETGGLYNEQFF.

V gene TRBV18 combines with J gene TRBJ1-4. The CDR3 totals 14 residues. Per germline, CDR1 KGHSH and CDR2 LQKENI. The CDR3 protein is CASSPRTAESGLFF.

The chain carries TRBV5-4 and TRBJ2-5; TCRdb's assignment of TRBD2 cannot be checked, as there is no DNA. Germline V gene sequence: CDR1 SGHNT, CDR2 YYREEE (reference sequence). The CDR3 is 16 amino acids. The CDR3 protein is CASSHVAGGFQETQYF.

The chain uses TRBV12-3 or TRBV12-4 and TRBJ2-3. The CDR3 spans 12 residues. CDR3: CASADNTDTQYF.

The gene calls are TRBV12-3 or TRBV12-4 and TRBJ2-7; TCRdb returns TRBD1, unconfirmable since there is no DNA. The CDR3 is made up of 15 amino acids. The CDR3 sequence: CASSLRPGLSSEQYF.

V gene TRBV9 combines with J gene TRBJ1-2; there is no DNA to check the TCRdb D call of TRBD1. Germline lookup yields CDR1 SGDLS and CDR2 YYNGEE. There are 14 residues in the CDR3. This chain's CDR3 is CASSPWTGSYGYTF.

The rearrangement joins TRBV18 to TRBJ1-1; no DNA is available, so the TRBD1 call from TCRdb remains unchecked. The CDR3 length is 15 residues. Germline V gene data show CDR1 as KGHSH and CDR2 as LQKENI. CDR3 loop: CASSPVGGQNTEAFF.

The rearrangement links TRBV27 to TRBJ2-7; TCRdb reports TRBD1, a call that lacks DNA to check it against. The CDR3 length is 15 residues. The germline gives CDR1 MNHEY, CDR2 SMNVEV (reference sequence). CDR3 loop: CASSNSRDRGYEQYF.

This rearrangement joins TRBV12-3 or TRBV12-4 to TRBJ2-1; checking the TCRdb D call of TRBD1 is not possible without DNA. The CDR3 is 15 amino acids. CDR3 loop: CASQVSGTGNKEQFF.

The chain uses TRBV18 and TRBJ2-1; absent DNA, TCRdb's TRBD1 call cannot be checked. Germline V gene data show CDR1 as KGHSH and CDR2 as LQKENI. This CDR3 is built from 14 residues. CDR3 protein: CASSPKTGNYEQFF.